The sequence of this T cell receptor (beta chain) was determined in a study of blood T cell repertoires in COVID-19. In the study overall: Specimens from acute and convalescent COVID-19 originated in the United States, Italy and Spain. T cells, B-cell-depleted T cells, or PBMCs provided the cDNA or gDNA that served as material.

Seattle patient enrollment occurred during active infection, with longitudinal follow-up thereafter. Per the authors' pipeline: Quantification of nucleated cells was approximated via reference gene primer amplification. Assay: immunoSEQ multiplex PCR; the TCRdb copy retains only in-frame clones and omits some. V, J and clone size were drawn from that table, and D and trimming were deduced from the DNA. The sample lists approximately 47,000 clones; around 84% were seen once. Sequenced material: peripheral blood. The clonotype originates from a woman older than 75 with COVID-19, enrolled during active disease.

CDR3 in DNA: TGTGCCAGCAGTGATTCTGGCGCAGGGCGTCGGCAGTACTTC. Translated: CASSDSGAGRRQYF. The rearrangement uses TRBV2 and TRBJ2-5; TRBD1 might be the D (5 bases). The V gene lost 3 bases and the J gene lost 11 bases, with 19 bases spanning the gap. The length of the CDR3 is 14 residues. Germline lookup yields CDR1 SNHLY and CDR2 FYNNEI.